This T cell receptor beta chain was identified in a study of CXCR3-negative and CXCR3-positive naive CD8 T cells. Study at large: The libraries together contributed 120 million to 150 million TRB reads, each supplying about 1.5 +/- 0.3 million. General observations from the study: Fresh PBMCs served for most assays, and CXCR3 expression fell partially after cryopreservation. CXCR3-positive naive cells carried more hydrophobic TRB CDR3s than CXCR3-negative ones. It was found that naive subsets had comparable surface CD5, and TCR strength was inferred from TRB CDR3 properties.

At 300,000 to 350,000 cells each, triplicate sorts were carried out for each CD8+ T cell subset. CDR1 is SGHTA and CDR2 is FQGNSA in the germline V gene. The CDR3 is 13 residues long. On this clonotype: No antigen is known for it.

The method, 5' RACE with UMI labels, was used to prepare the TRB cDNA libraries. With the 5' RACE reads reprocessed, TCRdb shows one record per CDR3 protein and no DNA. This table lists 49,000 or so distinct CDR3 sequences. This sequence joins TRBV7-2 and TRBJ2-7. The TCR was taken from a human donor in good health. Some clones in this sample may be carry-over from other donors' samples. Sequenced input: naive CXCR3+ CD8+ T cells from blood. This sample's subset: CD45RO-CCR7+CD27+CD95- naive CD8+ T cells expressing CXCR3 (TNR3+). The CDR3 protein is CASSAPYSYQQYF.